The sequence of this T cell receptor (beta chain) was determined in a study of T cell responses to AZD1222 COVID-19 vaccine. Assay used: immunoSEQ multiplex PCR; TCRdb lists only in-frame clones, some missing. The sample contains about 130,000 clones, roughly 90% of which appear only once. In germline, CDR1 is MNHEY, CDR2 SMNVEV (reference sequence). The CDR3 runs 14 residues. Trimming took 3 bases from V and 3 from J, leaving 12 bases between them. This clone was detected only once. This specimen was peripheral blood, taken on day 0 of AZD1222 vaccination. This TCR came from an adult in good health. The rearrangement links TRBV27 to TRBJ2-7; D gene uncertain. CDR3 loop: CASSFQGHYYEQYF. The CDR3 nucleotides are TGTGCCAGCAGTTTCCAAGGTCATTACTACGAGCAGTACTTC.